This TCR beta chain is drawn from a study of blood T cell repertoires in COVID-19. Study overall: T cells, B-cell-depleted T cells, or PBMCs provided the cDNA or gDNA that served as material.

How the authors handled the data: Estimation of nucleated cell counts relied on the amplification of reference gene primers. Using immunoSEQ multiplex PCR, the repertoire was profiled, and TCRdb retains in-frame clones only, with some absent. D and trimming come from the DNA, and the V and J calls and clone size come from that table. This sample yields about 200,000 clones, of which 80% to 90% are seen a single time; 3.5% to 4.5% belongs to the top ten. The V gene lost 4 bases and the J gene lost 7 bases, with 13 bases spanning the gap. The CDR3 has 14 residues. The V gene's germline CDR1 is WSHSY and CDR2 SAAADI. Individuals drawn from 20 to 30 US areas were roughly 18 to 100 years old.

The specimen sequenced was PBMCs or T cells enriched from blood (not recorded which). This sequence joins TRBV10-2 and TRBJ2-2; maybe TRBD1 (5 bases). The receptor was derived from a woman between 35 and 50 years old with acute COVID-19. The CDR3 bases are TGCGCCAGCAGTGCGTCAAGAACAGGCGGGGAGCTGTTTTTT. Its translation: CASSASRTGGELFF.